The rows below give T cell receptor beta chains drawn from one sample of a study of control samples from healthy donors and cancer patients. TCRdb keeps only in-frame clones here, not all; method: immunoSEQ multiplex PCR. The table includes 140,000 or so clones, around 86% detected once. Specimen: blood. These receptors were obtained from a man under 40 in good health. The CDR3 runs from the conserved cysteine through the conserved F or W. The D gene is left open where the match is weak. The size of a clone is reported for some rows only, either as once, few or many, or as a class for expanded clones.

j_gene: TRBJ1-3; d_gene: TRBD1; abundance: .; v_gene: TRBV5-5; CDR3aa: CASSSSGGIRNTIYF; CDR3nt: TGTGCCAGCAGCTCCTCAGGGGGTATTAGAAACACCATATATTTT
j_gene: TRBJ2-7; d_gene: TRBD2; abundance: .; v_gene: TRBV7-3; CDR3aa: CASSLEAGPYEQYF; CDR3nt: TGTGCCAGCAGCTTAGAAGCGGGACCTTACGAGCAGTACTTC
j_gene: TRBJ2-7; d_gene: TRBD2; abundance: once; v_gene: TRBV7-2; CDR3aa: CASSLGVAGFLEGEQYF; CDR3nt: TGTGCCAGCAGCTTAGGTGTAGCGGGGTTCCTCGAGGGTGAGCAGTACTTC
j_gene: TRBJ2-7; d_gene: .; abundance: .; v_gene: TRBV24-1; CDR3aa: CATPLGEQYF; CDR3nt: TGTGCCACCCCCCTCGGCGAGCAGTACTTC
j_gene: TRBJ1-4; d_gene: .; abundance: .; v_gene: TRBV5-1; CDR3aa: CASSSGGSNEKLFF; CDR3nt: TGCGCCAGCAGCTCGGGGGGATCTAATGAAAAACTGTTTTTT
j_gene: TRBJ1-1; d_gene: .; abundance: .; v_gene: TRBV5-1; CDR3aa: CASSFGPTENTEAFF; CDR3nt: TGCGCCAGCAGCTTCGGGCCCACAGAGAACACTGAAGCTTTCTTT
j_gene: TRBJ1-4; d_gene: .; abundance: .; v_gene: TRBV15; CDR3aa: CATSRVRRANEKLFF; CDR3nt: TGTGCCACCAGCAGAGTCCGCAGGGCTAATGAAAAACTGTTTTTT
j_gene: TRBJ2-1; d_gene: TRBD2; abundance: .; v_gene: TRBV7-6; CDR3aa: CASSLGPSGGNEQFF; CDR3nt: TGTGCCAGCAGCTTAGGTCCCAGCGGGGGCAATGAGCAGTTCTTC
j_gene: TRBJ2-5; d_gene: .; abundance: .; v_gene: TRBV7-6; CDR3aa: CASSLAILRGTAETQYF; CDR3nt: TGTGCCAGCAGCTTAGCCATACTGAGAGGGACTGCCGAGACCCAGTACTTC
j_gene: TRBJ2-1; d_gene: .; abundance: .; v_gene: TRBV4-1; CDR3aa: CASSQGGNVAYNEQFF; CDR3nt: TGCGCCAGCAGCCAAGGAGGGAATGTCGCCTACAATGAGCAGTTCTTC
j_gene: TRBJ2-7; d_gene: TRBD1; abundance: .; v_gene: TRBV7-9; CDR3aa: CASSTRTGRNEQYF; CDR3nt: TGTGCCAGCAGCACCCGGACAGGGAGGAACGAGCAGTACTTC
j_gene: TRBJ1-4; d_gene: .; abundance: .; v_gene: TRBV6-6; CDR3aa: CASSAGFNEKLFF; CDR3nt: TGTGCCAGCAGCGCGGGCTTTAATGAAAAACTGTTTTTT